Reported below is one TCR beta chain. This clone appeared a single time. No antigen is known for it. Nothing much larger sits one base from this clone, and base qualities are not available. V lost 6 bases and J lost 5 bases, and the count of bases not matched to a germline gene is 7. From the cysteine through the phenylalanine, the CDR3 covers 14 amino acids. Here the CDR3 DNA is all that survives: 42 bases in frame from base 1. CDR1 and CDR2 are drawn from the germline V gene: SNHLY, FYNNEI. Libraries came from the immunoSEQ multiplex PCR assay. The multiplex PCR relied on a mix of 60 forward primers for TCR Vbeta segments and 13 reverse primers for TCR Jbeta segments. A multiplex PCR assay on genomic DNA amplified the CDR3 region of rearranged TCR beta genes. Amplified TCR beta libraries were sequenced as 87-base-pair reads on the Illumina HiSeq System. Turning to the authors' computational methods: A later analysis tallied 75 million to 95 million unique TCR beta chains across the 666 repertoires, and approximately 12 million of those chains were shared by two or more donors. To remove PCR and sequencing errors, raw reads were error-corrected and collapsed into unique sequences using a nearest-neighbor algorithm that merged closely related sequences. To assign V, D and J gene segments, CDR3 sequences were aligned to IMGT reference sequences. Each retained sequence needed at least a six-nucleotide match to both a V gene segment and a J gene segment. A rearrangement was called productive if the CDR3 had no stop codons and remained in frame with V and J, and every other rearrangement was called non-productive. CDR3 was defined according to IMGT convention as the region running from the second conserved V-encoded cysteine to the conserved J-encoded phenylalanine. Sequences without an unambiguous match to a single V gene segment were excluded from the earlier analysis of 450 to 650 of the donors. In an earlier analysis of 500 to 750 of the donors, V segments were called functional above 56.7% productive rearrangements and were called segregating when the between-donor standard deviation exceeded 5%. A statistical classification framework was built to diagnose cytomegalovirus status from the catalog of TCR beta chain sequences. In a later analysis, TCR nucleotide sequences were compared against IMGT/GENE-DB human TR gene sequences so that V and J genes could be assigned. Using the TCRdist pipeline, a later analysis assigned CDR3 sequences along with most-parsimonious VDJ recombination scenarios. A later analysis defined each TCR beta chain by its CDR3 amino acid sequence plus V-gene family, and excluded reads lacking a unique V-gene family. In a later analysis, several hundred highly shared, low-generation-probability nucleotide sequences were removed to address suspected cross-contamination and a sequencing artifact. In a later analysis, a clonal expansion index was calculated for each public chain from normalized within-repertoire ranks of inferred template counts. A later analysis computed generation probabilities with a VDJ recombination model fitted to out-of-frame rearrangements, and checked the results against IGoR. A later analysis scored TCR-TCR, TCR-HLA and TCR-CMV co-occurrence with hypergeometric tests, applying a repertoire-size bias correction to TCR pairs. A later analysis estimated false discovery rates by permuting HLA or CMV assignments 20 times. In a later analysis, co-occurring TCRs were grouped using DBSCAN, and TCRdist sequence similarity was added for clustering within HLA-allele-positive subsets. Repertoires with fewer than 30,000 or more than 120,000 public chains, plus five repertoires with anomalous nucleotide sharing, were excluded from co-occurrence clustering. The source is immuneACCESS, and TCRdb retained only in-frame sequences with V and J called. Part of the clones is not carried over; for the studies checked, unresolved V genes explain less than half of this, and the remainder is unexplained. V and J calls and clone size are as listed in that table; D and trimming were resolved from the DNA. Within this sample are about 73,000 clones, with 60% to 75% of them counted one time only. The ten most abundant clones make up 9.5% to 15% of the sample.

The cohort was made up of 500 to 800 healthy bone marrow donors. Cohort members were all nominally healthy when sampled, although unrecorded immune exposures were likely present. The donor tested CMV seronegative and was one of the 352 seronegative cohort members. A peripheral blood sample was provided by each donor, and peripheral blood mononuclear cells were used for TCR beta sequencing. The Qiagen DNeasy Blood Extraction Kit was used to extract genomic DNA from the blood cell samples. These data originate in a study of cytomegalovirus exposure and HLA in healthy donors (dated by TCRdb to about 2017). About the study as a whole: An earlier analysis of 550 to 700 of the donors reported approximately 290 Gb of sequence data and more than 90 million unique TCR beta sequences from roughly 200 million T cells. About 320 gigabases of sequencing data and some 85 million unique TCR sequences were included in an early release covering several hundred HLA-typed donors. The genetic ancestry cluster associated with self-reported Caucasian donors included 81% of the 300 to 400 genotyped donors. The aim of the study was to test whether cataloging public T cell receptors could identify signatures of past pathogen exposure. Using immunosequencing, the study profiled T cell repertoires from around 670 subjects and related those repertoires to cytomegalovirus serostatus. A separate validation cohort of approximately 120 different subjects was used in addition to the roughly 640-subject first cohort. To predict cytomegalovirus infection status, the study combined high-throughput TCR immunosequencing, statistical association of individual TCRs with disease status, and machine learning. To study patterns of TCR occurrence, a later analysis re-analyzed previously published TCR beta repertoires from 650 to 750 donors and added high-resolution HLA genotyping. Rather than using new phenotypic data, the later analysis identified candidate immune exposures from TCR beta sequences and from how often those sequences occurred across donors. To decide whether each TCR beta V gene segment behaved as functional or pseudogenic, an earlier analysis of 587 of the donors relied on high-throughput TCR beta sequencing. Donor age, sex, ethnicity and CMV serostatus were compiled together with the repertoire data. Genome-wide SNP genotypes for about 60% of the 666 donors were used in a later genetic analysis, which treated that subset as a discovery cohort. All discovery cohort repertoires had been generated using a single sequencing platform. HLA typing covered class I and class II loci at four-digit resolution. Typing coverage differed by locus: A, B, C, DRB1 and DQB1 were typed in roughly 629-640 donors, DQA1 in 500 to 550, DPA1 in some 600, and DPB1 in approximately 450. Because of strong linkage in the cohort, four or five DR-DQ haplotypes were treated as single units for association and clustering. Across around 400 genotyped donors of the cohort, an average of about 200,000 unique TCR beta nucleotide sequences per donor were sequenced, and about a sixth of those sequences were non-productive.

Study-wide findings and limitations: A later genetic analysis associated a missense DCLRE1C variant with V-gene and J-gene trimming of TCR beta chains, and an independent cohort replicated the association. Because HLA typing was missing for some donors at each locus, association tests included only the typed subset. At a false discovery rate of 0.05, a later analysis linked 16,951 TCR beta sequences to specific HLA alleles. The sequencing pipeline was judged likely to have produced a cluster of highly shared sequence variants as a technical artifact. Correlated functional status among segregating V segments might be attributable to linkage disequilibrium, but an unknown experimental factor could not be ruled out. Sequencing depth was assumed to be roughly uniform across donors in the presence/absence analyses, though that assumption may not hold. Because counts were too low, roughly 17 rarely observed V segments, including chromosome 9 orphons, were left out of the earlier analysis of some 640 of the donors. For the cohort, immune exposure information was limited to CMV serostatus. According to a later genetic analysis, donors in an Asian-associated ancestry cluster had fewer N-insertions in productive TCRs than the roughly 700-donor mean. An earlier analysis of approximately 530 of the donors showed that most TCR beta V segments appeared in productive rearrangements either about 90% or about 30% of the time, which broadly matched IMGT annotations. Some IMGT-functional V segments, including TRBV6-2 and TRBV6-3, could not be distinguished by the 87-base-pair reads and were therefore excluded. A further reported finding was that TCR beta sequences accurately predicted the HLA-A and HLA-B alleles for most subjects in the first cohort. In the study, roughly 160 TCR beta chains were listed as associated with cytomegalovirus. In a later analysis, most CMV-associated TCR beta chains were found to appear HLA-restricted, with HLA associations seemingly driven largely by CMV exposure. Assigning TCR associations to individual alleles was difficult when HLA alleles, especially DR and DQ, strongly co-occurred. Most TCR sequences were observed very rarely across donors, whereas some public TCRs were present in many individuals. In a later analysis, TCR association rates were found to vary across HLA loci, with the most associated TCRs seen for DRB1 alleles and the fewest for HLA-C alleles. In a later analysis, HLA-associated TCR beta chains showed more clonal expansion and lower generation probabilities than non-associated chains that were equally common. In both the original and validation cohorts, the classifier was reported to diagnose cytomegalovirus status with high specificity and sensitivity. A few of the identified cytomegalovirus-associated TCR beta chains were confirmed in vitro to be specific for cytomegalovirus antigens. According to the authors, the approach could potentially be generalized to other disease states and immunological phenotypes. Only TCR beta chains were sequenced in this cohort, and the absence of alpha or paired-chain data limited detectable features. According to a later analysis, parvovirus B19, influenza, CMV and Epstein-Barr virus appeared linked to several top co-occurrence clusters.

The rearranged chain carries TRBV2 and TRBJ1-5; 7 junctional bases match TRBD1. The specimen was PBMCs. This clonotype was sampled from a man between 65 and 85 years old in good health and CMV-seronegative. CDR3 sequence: CASSGTAADQPQHF. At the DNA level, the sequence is TGTGCCAGCAGCGGGACAGCAGCGGATCAGCCCCAGCATTTT.